Presented here are 15 T cell receptor beta chains from one specimen sequenced in a study of T cells in Graves' hyperthyroidism and ophthalmopathy. The TCR beta CDR3 regions underwent amplification using RNA transcripts as the source. Primed by the HTBI set, a first-round RT-PCR was run on the TCR CDR3. TCRdb re-called the multiplex PCR reads through MiXCR, storing one row per CDR3 protein. The table includes about 380,000 distinct CDR3 sequences, 14% detected once. The sample comprised blood. These TCRs come from a woman in her sixties with Graves' hyperthyroidism.

At least ten counts were recorded for this clonotype. The chain uses TRBV10-3 and TRBJ2-7, with D possibly TRBD2 on 5 matching bases. V lost 6 bases, J lost 5 bases, and 14 bases lay in between. The germline V gene has CDR1 ENHRY and CDR2 SYGVKD. CDR3 size: 13 residues. The CDR3 bases are TGTGCCATCAGGAGGCTTAGTAGCGACGAGCAGTACTTC. Encoded protein: CAIRRLSSDEQYF.

This chain uses TRBV11-2 with TRBJ2-3, with TRBD2 matching 12 bases. This CDR3 region has 19 residues. Germline lookup yields CDR1 SGHAT and CDR2 FQNNGV. J lost 5 bases, V lost 5 bases, and 17 bases had no gene match. The chain's CDR3 is CASSGYFRSLAGGLDTQYF. CDR3 nucleotides: TGTGCCAGCAGCGGATATTTCCGCTCCCTAGCGGGAGGGTTAGATACGCAGTATTTT.

This clonotype was detected only a few times. V gene TRBV20-1 combines with J gene TRBJ1-2; D perhaps matches TRBD1 (6 bases). Germline CDR1 reads DFQATT; CDR2 reads SNEGSKA (reference sequence). This CDR3 has 14 amino acids. With 6 bases removed from V and 1 base from J, the gap between germline ends came to 15 bases. The DNA of the CDR3 is TGCAGTGCGACCAGGGGCAGTGGTAACTATGGCTACACCTTC. Translated: CSATRGSGNYGYTF.

The J gene is TRBJ2-7, the V gene TRBV24-1; 7 positions match TRBD1. The CDR3 loop spans 15 amino acids. The V gene end was trimmed by 3 bases and the J gene end by 2 bases; junction bases not matched to a gene: 6. Per the germline V gene, CDR1 is KGHDR and CDR2 is SFDVKD. In nucleotides, the CDR3 is TGTGCCACCAGTGATCCCACGCAGGGGGCCTACGAGCAGTACTTC. Its protein is CATSDPTQGAYEQYF.

This clonotype was seen at least ten times. The chain is built from TRBV7-9 and TRBJ2-7; 9 bases fit TRBD1. The CDR3 is 15 residues long. Unmatched junction bases numbered 7, after V lost 5 bases and J lost 2 bases. Germline values: CDR1 SEHNR, CDR2 FQNEAQ (reference sequence). The CDR3 reads CASSQGTGLTYEQYF. In nucleotides, the CDR3 is TGTGCCAGCAGCCAAGGGACAGGGCTTACCTACGAGCAGTACTTC. The variable domain in full, with the rest retrieved from reference TRBV7-9 and TRBJ2-7, is DTGVSQNPRHKITKRGQNVTFRCDPISEHNRLYWYRQTLGQGPEFLTYFQNEAQLEKSRLLSDRFSAERPKGSFSTLEIQRTEQGDSAMYLCASSQGTGLTYEQYFGPGTRLTVT.

In this sample, this clonotype turned up a few times. The rearrangement joins TRBV7-8 to TRBJ2-2; 7 positions match TRBD2. Germline assignment: CDR1 SGHVS and CDR2 FQNEAQ. Trimming at V came to 1 base and at J to 0 bases, leaving 5 bases not matched to a gene. The CDR3 consists of 17 residues. The CDR3 DNA is TGTGCCAGCAGCTTAGGGGGAGGGACTCCGAACACCGGGGAGCTGTTTTTT. It translates to CASSLGGGTPNTGELFF.

This clonotype was counted many times. The gene calls are TRBV3-1 and TRBJ2-7; possibly TRBD1 for D (5 bases). The CDR3 is 16 residues long. Deletions cut 3 bases from V and 0 bases from J, with 15 bases between. Per germline, CDR1 LGHDT and CDR2 YNNKEL (reference sequence). CDR3 region: CASSHGTGHSSYEQYF. In nucleotides, the CDR3 is TGTGCCAGCAGCCATGGTACAGGTCACAGCTCCTACGAGCAGTACTTC.

V gene TRBV24-1 combines with J gene TRBJ2-2; 7 bases map to TRBD1. Germline assignment: CDR1 KGHDR and CDR2 SFDVKD. V lost 4 bases, J lost 6 bases, and 7 bases stayed unmatched. The CDR3 length is 15 residues. CDR3: CATSEPDRAPGELFF. The CDR3 bases are TGTGCCACCAGTGAGCCCGACAGGGCACCCGGGGAGCTGTTTTTT.

V and J are TRBV6-1 and TRBJ2-5; no reliable D call. The V end lost 3 bases, the J end lost 7 bases, and 15 bases lay between the germline ends. The CDR3 runs to 14 residues. Germline V gives CDR1 MNHNS, CDR2 SASEGT. The CDR3 DNA reads as TGTGCCAGCAGTGATGGGCCCCCCTCGGGGACCCAGTACTTC. Residues: CASSDGPPSGTQYF.

This clonotype was recorded many times. The CDR3 bases are TGTGCCAGCAGCCCAGTTGGCGGGAGCTCCTACAATGAGCAGTTCTTC. Translating gives CASSPVGGSSYNEQFF. V usage is TRBV11-3 and J usage is TRBJ2-1; TRBD2 aligns across 7 bases. J gave up 0 bases and V 5 bases, and 7 bases lay outside the gene matches. CDR3 length: 16 residues. Germline-derived CDR1 and CDR2 are SGHNT and YENEEA.

This clonotype showed up just once. This rearrangement joins TRBV19 to TRBJ2-1; D call uncertain. The CDR3 runs 14 residues. CDR1 is LNHDA, CDR2 SQIVND, per germline (reference sequence). Trimming stripped 5 bases from V and 6 bases from J, with 14 bases between. Here the CDR3 DNA reads TGTGCCAGTAGTTTTTCGACTGCCCCCAATGAGCAGTTCTTC. Translation: CASSFSTAPNEQFF.

The gene calls are TRBV19 and TRBJ2-1; D might be TRBD2 (5 bases). The germline gives CDR1 LNHDA, CDR2 SQIVND (reference sequence). Trimming stripped 3 bases from V and 3 bases from J, with 12 bases between. The CDR3 runs 15 residues. CDR3 sequence (DNA): TGTGCCAGTAGTATCGAAAGGACTCGCTACAATGAGCAGTTCTTC. This sequence encodes CASSIERTRYNEQFF.

This clonotype appeared a few times. The rearrangement links TRBV5-8 to TRBJ1-3, with D tentatively TRBD1 (5 bases). CDR1 and CDR2 (germline): SGHTS, YDEGEE. The CDR3 length is 14 residues. With 0 bases removed from V and 1 base from J, the gap between germline ends came to 5 bases. Here the CDR3 DNA reads TGTGCCAGCAGCTTGGACAGGTCTGGAAACACCATATATTTT. Translated, it gives CASSLDRSGNTIYF.

This clonotype was observed a few times. The chain joins TRBV4-2 to TRBJ2-7; the D is unclear. The CDR3 is 14 amino acids. V gave up 0 bases and J gave up 9 bases, with 15 bases separating them. From germline, CDR1 is LGHNA and CDR2 YNFKEQ. The CDR3 DNA is TGTGCCAGCAGCCAAGAGGGGTTGCGTTTGGGGCAGTACTTC. Protein product: CASSQEGLRLGQYF.

A word on this clonotype: An end of the junction differs from the germline gene, which may be a read error. The rearrangement links TRBV10-3 to TRBJ2-5; 13 bases line up with TRBD2. This CDR3 has 17 residues. Germline V lookup: CDR1 ENHRY, CDR2 SYGVKD. CDR3 sequence reads: CAISGGTSGTWEESQYF. The CDR3 coding sequence is TGTGCCATCAGTGGGGGGACTAGCGGGACATGGGAAGAGAGCCAGTACTTC.